The rows below give T cell receptor beta chains drawn from one sample of a study of spatial heterogeneity in lung cancer. TCRdb used MiXCR to reprocess the 5' RACE reads, holding one entry per CDR3 protein. The sample has some 83,000 distinct CDR3 sequences; 8% are singletons. The sample in question was PBMCs, obtained at surgery. The receptors come from a male donor with early-stage non-small cell lung cancer. The CDR3 runs from the conserved cysteine through the conserved F or W. Fields, in order: J gene, clone size, V gene, CDR3 protein. Only part of the rows carry a size: once, few, many, or a class if the clone is expanded.

J: TRBJ2-5; size: few; V: TRBV5-1; CDR3: CASRPLTSQETQYF
J: TRBJ1-5; size: many; V: TRBV6-5; CDR3: CASSYRGESNQPQHF
J: TRBJ2-7; size: many; V: TRBV5-1; CDR3: CASSDDRVDEQYF
J: TRBJ1-1; size: few; V: TRBV7-9; CDR3: CASSLVQGRVAEAFF
J: TRBJ2-7; size: .; V: TRBV30; CDR3: CAWSVSAGVSYEQYF
J: TRBJ2-7; size: .; V: TRBV7-3; CDR3: CASRGPGNYEQYF
J: TRBJ2-3; size: many; V: TRBV11-2; CDR3: CASSLLGQAGTDTQYF
J: TRBJ1-2; size: many; V: TRBV2; CDR3: CASSEYDTLNYGYTF
J: TRBJ1-5; size: many; V: TRBV6-2/TRBV6-3; CDR3: CASSHGTAQHF
J: TRBJ2-1; size: .; V: TRBV6-4; CDR3: CAKGLAGGSYNEQFF
J: TRBJ2-6; size: many; V: TRBV7-2; CDR3: CASSLTSSGANVLTF
J: TRBJ1-5; size: many; V: TRBV5-6; CDR3: CASSLVDQPQHF
J: TRBJ2-3; size: .; V: TRBV2; CDR3: CASSVSGADTQYF